The T cell receptor beta chain described here comes from a study of blood T cell repertoires in COVID-19. This table comes from immunoSEQ multiplex PCR, and its TCRdb copy is limited to in-frame clones, with some not included. Here the sample spans over 200,000 clones, roughly nine tenths being singletons. This clone was seen once. Per the germline V gene, CDR1 is GTSNPN and CDR2 is SVGIG (reference sequence). The CDR3 contains 15 residues. V was pared by 5 bases and J by 0 bases, with 6 bases of the junction left unmatched. The rearrangement links TRBV30 to TRBJ1-3; 8 bases agree with TRBD1. The sample was peripheral blood. This TCR derives from a man aged 40-49 years with active or convalescent COVID-19. The CDR3 protein is CAWARTGTSGNTIYF. The CDR3, as DNA: TGTGCCTGGGCCAGGACAGGGACCTCTGGAAACACCATATATTTT. Full variable domain (remainder filled in from reference TRBV30 and TRBJ1-3): SQTIHQWPATLVQPVGSPLSLECTVEGTSNPNLYWYRQAAGRGLQLLFYSVGIGQISSEVPQNLSASRPQDRQFILSSKKLLLSDSGFYLCAWARTGTSGNTIYFGEGSWLTVV.